This T cell receptor (beta chain) originates from a study of shared clonotypes between healthy human individuals. This clone appeared a single time. The deep-level immunoSEQ assay was used. Measured with immunoSEQ multiplex PCR; TCRdb has only the in-frame clones, and not every one. Among hundreds of thousands of clones listed, about 95% were seen once. Positively selected for CCR7, the CD45RO-negative cells used as naive CD8 cells excluded terminally differentiated effector memory CD45RA+ cells. The sequenced sample was naive CD8+ T cells sorted from blood. The clonotype comes from a woman aged 30 to 39 in good health.

Written as DNA, the CDR3 is TGTGCCAGCAACAAGGACAGGGAGCACTCTGGGGCCAACGTCCTGACTTTC. This sequence encodes CASNKDREHSGANVLTF. The rearrangement joins TRBV25-1 to TRBJ2-6, with 8 positions matching TRBD1. V lost 7 bases, J lost 0 bases, and 8 bases stayed unmatched. The CDR3 loop spans 17 amino acids. The germline CDR1 and CDR2 sequences are MGHDK and SYGVNS. The whole variable domain, remainder taken from reference TRBV25-1 and TRBJ2-6, is EADIYQTPRYLVIGTGKKITLECSQTMGHDKMYWYQQDPGMELHLIHYSYGVNSTEKGDLSSESTVSRIRTEHFPLTLESARPSHTSQYLCASNKDREHSGANVLTFGAGSRLTVL.